The present T cell receptor beta chain was sequenced within a study of blood T cell repertoires in COVID-19. Study as a whole: The cDNA or gDNA used as material had been derived from T cells, B-cell-depleted T cells, or PBMCs.

The method was immunoSEQ multiplex PCR; TCRdb's version includes in-frame clones alone and lacks a portion of them. The table shows roughly 32,000 clones, with 75% to 90% occurring only once. This CDR3 region has 16 residues. Germline V gene lookup returns CDR1 SNHLY and CDR2 FYNNEI. V shed 1 base and J shed 0 bases, with 11 bases lying between them. The genes are TRBV2 and TRBJ2-3; D is perhaps TRBD2 (5 bases). The clonotype was recovered from a man in his 60s with active or convalescent COVID-19. What was sequenced was peripheral blood. Here the CDR3 DNA reads TGTGCCAGCAGTGAAGTCGCGGGCAGGAGCACAGATACGCAGTATTTT. Encoded protein: CASSEVAGRSTDTQYF.